The following is a T cell receptor (beta chain) sequence with its context. Its target is unknown. Germline CDR1 is LNHDA and CDR2 is SQIVND (reference sequence). The CDR3 sequence is 16 residues long. After removal of 8 bases from V and 7 bases from J, the junction contained 14 bases not matched to a gene. Authors' methods: Productive clonotypes were detectable down to 2.59 x 10-5 frequency. This table comes from immunoSEQ multiplex PCR, and its TCRdb copy is limited to in-frame clones, with some not included. V, J and clone size are those of that table, while D and trimming were read from the DNA. The repertoire holds 20,000 to 25,000 clones, with 82% as singletons. The sample comes from a study of STAT5B mutations in CD4+ large granular lymphocyte leukemia. General study results and limits: Compared with healthy controls (2/35), patient top clones favored TRBV06 (8/27).

The rearrangement uses TRBV19 and TRBJ2-1; 10 bases are shared with TRBD2. This sequence was found in a human donor in good health. Sequenced material: CD4+ T cells from blood buffy coats. This CDR3 is CASSIGASGSRNEQFF. The CDR3 DNA reads as TGTGCCAGTTCGATAGGGGCTAGCGGGAGTCGAAATGAGCAGTTCTTC.